The sequence of this TCR beta chain was determined in a study of T cell changes during pregnancy in multiple sclerosis (dated by TCRdb to between 2019 and 2020). Regarding the study in general: Changes in the T cell repertoire over the course of pregnancy were examined in this study in women with multiple sclerosis.

The method was the immunoSEQ multiplex PCR assay. Here the immuneACCESS table is served through TCRdb, limited to in-frame sequences with V and J called. Missing clones are a known gap in these copies; in checked studies unresolved V genes cover under half, and the rest lacks a known reason. The sample has about 40,000 clones on record, around nine tenths of them singletons. The ten largest clonotypes hold 0.56% of the sample. The CDR3 measures 15 amino acids from cysteine to phenylalanine. Just the 45-base CDR3 DNA is kept, in frame starting at base 1. CDR1 is given as SGHTA and CDR2 as FQGTGA, both from the germline V gene. V is trimmed back by 4 bases and J by 1 base, and the junction contains 4 bases that no gene match accounts for. About this clone itself: Its antigen is not yet known. No base-level quality is on record; no much larger clone is a single base apart.

This sample comprised CD4+ T cells from peripheral blood mononuclear cells, obtained before pregnancy. The TCR comes from a female donor with multiple sclerosis, enrolled in a pregnancy study. The V gene is TRBV7-3 and the J gene is TRBJ2-3, with 8 junctional bases fitting TRBD1. In nucleotides, the sequence is TGTGCCAGCAGCTCACAGGGGGTAGGCACAGATACGCAGTATTTT. Protein translation: CASSSQGVGTDTQYF.